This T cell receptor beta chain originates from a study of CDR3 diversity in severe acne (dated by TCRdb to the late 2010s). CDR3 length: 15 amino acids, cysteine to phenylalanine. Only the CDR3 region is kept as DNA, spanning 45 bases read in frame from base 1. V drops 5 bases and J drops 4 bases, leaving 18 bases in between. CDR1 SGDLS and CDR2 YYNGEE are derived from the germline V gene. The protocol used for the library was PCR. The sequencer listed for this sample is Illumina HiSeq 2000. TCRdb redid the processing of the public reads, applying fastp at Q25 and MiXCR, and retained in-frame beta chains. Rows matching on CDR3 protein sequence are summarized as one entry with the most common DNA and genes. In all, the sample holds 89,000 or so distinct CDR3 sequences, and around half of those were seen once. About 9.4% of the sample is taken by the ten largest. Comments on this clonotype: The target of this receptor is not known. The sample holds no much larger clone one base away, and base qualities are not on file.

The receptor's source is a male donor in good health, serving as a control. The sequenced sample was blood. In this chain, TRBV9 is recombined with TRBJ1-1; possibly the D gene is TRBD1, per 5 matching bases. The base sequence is TGTGCCAGCAGACACTGGGGTCAGGGAGGCACTGAAGCTTTCTTT. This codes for CASRHWGQGGTEAFF.